Listed here are 2 T cell receptor beta chains from one sample, sequenced in a study of blood T cell repertoires in COVID-19. Produced via immunoSEQ multiplex PCR; TCRdb's table is partial and in-frame only. The data contain a few hundred thousand clones, 82% of them singletons. The material sequenced was peripheral blood. The origin of the receptors is a woman between 18 and 30 years old with acute or convalescent COVID-19.

This chain connects TRBV5-6 to TRBJ2-1; D possibly corresponds to TRBD2 (5 bases). Trimming pared 4 bases from V and 9 bases from J, leaving 20 bases between. There are 15 residues in the CDR3. CDR1 and CDR2 (germline): SGHDT, YYEEEE. The CDR3 coding sequence is TGTGCCAGCAGCCCCCCGGATTCTGGAGGATCTGAGCAGTTCTTC. As protein: CASSPPDSGGSEQFF.

The V gene is TRBV6-5, the J gene TRBJ1-2, with TRBD1 identical over 12 bases. The V gene end was trimmed by 6 bases and the J gene end by 4 bases; junction bases not matched to a gene: 3. The CDR3 sequence is 14 residues long. CDR1 is MNHEY, CDR2 SVGAGI, per germline. The CDR3 sequence: CASSGTGGGYGYTF. The CDR3 nucleotides read TGTGCCAGCAGCGGGACAGGGGGCGGCTATGGCTACACCTTC.